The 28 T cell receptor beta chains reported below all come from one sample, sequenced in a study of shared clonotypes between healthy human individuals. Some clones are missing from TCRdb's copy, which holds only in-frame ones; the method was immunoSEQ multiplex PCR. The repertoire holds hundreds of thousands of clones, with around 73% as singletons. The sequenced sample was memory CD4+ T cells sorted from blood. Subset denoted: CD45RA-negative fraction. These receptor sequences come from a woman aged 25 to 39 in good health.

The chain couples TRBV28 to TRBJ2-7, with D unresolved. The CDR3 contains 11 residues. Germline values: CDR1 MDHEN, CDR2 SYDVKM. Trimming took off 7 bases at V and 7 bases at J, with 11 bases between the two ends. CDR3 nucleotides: TGTGCCAGCACCTCCCCTCGGGAGCAGTACTTC. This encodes CASTSPREQYF.

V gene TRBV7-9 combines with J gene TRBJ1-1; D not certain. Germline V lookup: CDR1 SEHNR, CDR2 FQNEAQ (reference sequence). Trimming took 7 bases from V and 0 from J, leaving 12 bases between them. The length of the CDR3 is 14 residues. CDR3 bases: TGTGCCAGCAAGGGTCAGGAGGTGAACACTGAAGCTTTCTTT. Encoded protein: CASKGQEVNTEAFF.

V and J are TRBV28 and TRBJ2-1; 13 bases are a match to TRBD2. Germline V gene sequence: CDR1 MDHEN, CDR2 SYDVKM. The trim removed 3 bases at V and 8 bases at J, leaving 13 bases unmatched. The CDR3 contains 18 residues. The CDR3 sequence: CASSFRTRTSGSWYEQFF. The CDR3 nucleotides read TGTGCCAGCAGTTTCCGAACCCGGACTAGCGGGAGTTGGTATGAGCAGTTCTTC.

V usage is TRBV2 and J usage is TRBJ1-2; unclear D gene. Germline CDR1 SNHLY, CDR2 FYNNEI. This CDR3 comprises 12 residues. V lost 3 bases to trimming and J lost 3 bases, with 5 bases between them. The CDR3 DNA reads TGTGCCAGCAGTGAGGGGTACTATGGCTACACCTTC. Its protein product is CASSEGYYGYTF.

CDR3 loop: CASSLGQRRSSYNEQFF. The CDR3 DNA follows: TGTGCCAGCAGCTTAGGTCAGCGGAGGAGCTCCTACAATGAGCAGTTCTTC. The chain combines TRBV11-2 with TRBJ2-1; D perhaps matches TRBD2 (5 bases). There are 17 residues in the CDR3. The germline V gene has CDR1 SGHAT and CDR2 FQNNGV. Trimming removed 1 base from V and 0 bases from J, with 13 bases in between.

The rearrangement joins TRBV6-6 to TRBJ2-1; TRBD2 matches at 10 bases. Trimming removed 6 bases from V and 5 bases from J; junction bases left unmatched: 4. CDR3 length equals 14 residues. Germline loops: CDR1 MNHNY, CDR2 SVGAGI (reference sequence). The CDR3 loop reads CASSGLADNNEQFF. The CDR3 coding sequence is TGTGCCAGCAGCGGACTAGCGGACAACAATGAGCAGTTCTTC.

DNA for the CDR3: TGTGCCAGTAACGAGGGGGGGACAACCTACAATGAGCAGTTCTTC. Residues: CASNEGGTTYNEQFF. This chain links TRBV19 with TRBJ2-1; D perhaps matches TRBD2 (7 bases). The germline V gene has CDR1 LNHDA and CDR2 SQIVND (reference sequence). V was trimmed by 7 bases and J by 2 bases, leaving 15 bases between them. The CDR3 spans 15 residues.

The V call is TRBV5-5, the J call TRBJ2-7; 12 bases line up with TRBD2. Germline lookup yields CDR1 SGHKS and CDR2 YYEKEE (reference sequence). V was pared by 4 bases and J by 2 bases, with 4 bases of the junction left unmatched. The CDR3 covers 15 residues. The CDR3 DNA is TGTGCCAGCAGCCGGACTAGCGGGGATCCCTACGAGCAGTACTTC. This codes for CASSRTSGDPYEQYF.

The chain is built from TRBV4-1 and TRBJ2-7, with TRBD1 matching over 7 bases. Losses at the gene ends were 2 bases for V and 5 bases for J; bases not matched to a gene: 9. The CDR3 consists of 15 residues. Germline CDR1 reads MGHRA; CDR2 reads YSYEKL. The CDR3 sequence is CASSQPRQGYHEQYF. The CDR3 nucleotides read TGCGCCAGCAGCCAACCTAGACAGGGTTACCACGAGCAGTACTTC.

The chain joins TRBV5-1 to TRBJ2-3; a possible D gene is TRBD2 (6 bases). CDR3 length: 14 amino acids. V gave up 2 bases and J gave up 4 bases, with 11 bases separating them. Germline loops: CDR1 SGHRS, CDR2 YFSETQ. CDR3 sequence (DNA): TGCGCCAGCAGCTTTGGGGGGATGTCAGATACGCAGTATTTT. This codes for CASSFGGMSDTQYF.

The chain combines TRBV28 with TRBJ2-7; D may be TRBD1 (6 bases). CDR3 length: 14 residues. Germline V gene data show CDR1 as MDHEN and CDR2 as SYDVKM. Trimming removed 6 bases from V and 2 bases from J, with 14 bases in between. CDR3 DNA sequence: TGTGCCAGCAGAATCCCAGGGGCCACCTACGAGCAGTACTTC. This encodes CASRIPGATYEQYF. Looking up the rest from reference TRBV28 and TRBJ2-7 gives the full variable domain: DVKVTQSSRYLVKRTGEKVFLECVQDMDHENMFWYRQDPGLGLRLIYFSYDVKMKEKGDIPEGYSVSREKKERFSLILESASTNQTSMYLCASRIPGATYEQYFGPGTRLTVT.

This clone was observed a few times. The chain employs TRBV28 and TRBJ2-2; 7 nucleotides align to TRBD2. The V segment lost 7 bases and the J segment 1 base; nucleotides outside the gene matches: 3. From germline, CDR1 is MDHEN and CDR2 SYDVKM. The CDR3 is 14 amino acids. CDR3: CASTPSGNTGELFF. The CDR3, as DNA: TGTGCCAGCACACCTAGCGGGAACACCGGGGAGCTGTTTTTT.

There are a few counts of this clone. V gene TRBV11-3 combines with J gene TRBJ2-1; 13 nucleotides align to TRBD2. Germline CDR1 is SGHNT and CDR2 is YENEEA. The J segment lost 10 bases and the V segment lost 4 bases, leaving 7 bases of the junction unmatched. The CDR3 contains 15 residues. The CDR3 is CASSYGTSGIGEQFF. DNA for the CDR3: TGTGCCAGCAGCTATGGGACTAGCGGGATCGGGGAGCAGTTCTTC. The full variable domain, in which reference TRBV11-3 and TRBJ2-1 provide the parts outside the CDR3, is EAGVVQSPRYKIIEKKQPVAFWCNPISGHNTLYWYLQNLGQGPELLIRYENEEAVDDSQLPKDRFSAERLKGVDSTLKIQPAELGDSAVYLCASSYGTSGIGEQFFGPGTRLTVL.

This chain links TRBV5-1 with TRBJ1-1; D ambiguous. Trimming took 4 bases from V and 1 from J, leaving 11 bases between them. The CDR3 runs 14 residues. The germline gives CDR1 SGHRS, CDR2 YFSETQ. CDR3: CASSLPDGNTEAFF. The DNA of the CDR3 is TGCGCCAGCAGCCTGCCTGACGGGAACACTGAAGCTTTCTTT.

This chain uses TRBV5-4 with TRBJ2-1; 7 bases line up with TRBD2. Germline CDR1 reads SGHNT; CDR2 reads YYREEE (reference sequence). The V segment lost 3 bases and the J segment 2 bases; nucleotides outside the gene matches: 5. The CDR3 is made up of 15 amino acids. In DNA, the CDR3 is TGTGCCAGCAGCTCCCGGGGGGTCGCCTACAATGAGCAGTTCTTC. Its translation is CASSSRGVAYNEQFF.

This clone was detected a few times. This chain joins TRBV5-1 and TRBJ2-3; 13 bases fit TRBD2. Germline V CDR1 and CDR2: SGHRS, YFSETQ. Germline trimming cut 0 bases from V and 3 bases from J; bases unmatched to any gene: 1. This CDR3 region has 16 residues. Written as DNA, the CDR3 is TGCGCCAGCAGCTTGGGGACTAGCGGGAGAACAGATACGCAGTATTTT. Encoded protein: CASSLGTSGRTDTQYF. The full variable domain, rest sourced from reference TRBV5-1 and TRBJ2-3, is KAGVTQTPRYLIKTRGQQVTLSCSPISGHRSVSWYQQTPGQGLQFLFEYFSETQRNKGNFPGRFSGRQFSNSRSEMNVSTLELGDSALYLCASSLGTSGRTDTQYFGPGTRLTVL.

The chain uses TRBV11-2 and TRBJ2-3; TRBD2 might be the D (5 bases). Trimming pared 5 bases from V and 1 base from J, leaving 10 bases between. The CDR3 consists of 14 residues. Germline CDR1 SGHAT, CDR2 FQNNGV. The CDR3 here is CASSPQAGTDTQYF. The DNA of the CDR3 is TGTGCCAGCAGCCCCCAAGCGGGCACAGATACGCAGTATTTT.

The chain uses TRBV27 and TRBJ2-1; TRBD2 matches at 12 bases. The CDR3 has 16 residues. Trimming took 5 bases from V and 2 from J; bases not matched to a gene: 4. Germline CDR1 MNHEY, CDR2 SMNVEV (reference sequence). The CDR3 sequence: CASSTLAGGPYNEQFF. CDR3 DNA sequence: TGTGCCAGCAGTACCCTAGCGGGAGGGCCCTACAATGAGCAGTTCTTC.

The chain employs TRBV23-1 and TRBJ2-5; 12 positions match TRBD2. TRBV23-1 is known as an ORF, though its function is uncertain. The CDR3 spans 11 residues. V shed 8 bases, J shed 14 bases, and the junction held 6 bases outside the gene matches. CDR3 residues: CASYGTSGRYF. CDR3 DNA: TGCGCCAGCTACGGGACTAGCGGGCGATACTTC.

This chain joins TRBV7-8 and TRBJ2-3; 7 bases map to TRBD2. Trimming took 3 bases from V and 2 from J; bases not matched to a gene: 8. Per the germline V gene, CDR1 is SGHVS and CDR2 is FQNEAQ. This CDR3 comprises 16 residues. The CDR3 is CASSFFRSGNTDTQYF. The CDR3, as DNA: TGTGCCAGCAGCTTCTTTCGGAGCGGGAACACAGATACGCAGTATTTT.

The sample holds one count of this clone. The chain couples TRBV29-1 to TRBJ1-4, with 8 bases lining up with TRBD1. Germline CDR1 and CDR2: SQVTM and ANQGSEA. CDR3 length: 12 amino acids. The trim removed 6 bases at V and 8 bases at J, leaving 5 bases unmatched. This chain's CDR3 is CSVGQGGEKLFF. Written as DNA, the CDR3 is TGCAGCGTCGGACAGGGTGGGGAAAAACTGTTTTTT.

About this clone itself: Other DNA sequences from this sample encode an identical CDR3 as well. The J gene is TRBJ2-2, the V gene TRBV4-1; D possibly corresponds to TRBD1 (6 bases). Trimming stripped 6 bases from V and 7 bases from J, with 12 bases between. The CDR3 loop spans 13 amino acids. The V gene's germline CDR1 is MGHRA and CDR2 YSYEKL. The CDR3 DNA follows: TGCGCCAGCAGTCTTCAGGGGTTCGGGGAGCTGTTTTTT. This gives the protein CASSLQGFGELFF.

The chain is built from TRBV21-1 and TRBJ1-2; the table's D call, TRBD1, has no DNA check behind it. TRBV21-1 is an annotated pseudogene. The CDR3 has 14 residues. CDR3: CASSKITGNYGYIF. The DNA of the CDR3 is TGTGCCAGCAGCAAAATAACAGGGAACTATGGCTACATCTTC.

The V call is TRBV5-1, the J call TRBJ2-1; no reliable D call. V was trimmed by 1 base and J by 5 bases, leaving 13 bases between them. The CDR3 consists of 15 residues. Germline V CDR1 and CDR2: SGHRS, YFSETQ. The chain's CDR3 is CASSLTQPLDNEQFF. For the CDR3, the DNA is TGCGCCAGCAGCTTGACCCAGCCCCTGGACAATGAGCAGTTCTTC. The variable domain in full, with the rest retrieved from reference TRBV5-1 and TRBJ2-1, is KAGVTQTPRYLIKTRGQQVTLSCSPISGHRSVSWYQQTPGQGLQFLFEYFSETQRNKGNFPGRFSGRQFSNSRSEMNVSTLELGDSALYLCASSLTQPLDNEQFFGPGTRLTVL.

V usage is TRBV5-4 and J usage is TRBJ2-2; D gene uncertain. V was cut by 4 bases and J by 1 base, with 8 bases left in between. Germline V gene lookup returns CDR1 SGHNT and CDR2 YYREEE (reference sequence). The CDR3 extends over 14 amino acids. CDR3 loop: CASSPDLNTGELFF. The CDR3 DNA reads TGTGCCAGCAGCCCGGACCTGAACACCGGGGAGCTGTTTTTT.

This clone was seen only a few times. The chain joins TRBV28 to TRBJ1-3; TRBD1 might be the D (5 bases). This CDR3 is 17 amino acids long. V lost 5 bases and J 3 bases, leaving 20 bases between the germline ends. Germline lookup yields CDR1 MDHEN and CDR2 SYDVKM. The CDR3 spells CASSPYLVLRGGNTIYF. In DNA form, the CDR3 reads TGTGCCAGCAGTCCGTATTTGGTCCTGAGGGGTGGAAACACCATATATTTT.

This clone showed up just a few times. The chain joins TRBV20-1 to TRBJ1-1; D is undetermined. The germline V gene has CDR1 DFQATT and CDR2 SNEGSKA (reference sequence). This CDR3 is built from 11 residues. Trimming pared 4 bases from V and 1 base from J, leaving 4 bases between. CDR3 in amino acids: CSATGNTEAFF. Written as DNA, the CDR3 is TGCAGTGCTACCGGGAACACTGAAGCTTTCTTT.

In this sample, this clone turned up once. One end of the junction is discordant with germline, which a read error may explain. The CDR3 loop reads CASREDRGEQYF. CDR3 sequence (DNA): TGTGCCAGCAGGGAAGACAGGGGGGAGCAGTACTTC. V is TRBV2 and J is TRBJ2-7; TRBD1 matches 9 bases. The V gene's germline CDR1 is SNHLY and CDR2 FYNNEI. The CDR3 consists of 12 residues.